Below are 9 T cell receptor beta chains sequenced from a single sample in a study of OX40 agonist ivuxolimab in advanced cancers. Using immunoSEQ multiplex PCR, the repertoire was profiled, and TCRdb retains in-frame clones only, with some absent. The table lists nearly 70,000 clones, 85% to 90% of them singletons. The sample consisted of CD4+ or CD8+ T cells sorted from blood, taken in a trial of the OX40 agonist ivuxolimab. All receptors come from an adult with an advanced solid tumor such as melanoma, head and neck, liver or kidney cancer.

CDR3 DNA: TGTGCCAGCAGTTTAGAGAGGGGTTTGACTGAAGCTTTCTTT. As protein: CASSLERGLTEAFF. This chain uses TRBV27 with TRBJ1-1, with D possibly being TRBD1 (5 bases). The CDR3 contains 14 residues. The germline V gene encodes CDR1 MNHEY and CDR2 SMNVEV (reference sequence). The V end lost 2 bases, the J end lost 5 bases, and 12 bases lay between the germline ends.

This chain joins TRBV7-9 and TRBJ2-5; D tentatively fits TRBD1 or TRBD2 (5 bases each). CDR3 length: 13 residues. Germline loops: CDR1 SEHNR, CDR2 FQNEAQ (reference sequence). Trimming removed 5 bases from V and 7 bases from J, with 14 bases in between. The CDR3 sequence: CASSTPGAPTQYF. The CDR3 nucleotides read TGTGCCAGCAGCACCCCCGGGGCACCGACCCAGTACTTC.

This rearrangement joins TRBV18 to TRBJ2-2; a weak D match, TRBD2 (5 bases). V was trimmed by 0 bases and J by 5 bases, leaving 13 bases between them. CDR3 size: 16 residues. Germline V gene lookup returns CDR1 KGHSH and CDR2 LQKENI. CDR3 nucleotide sequence: TGTGCCAGCTCACCACCTTCGCTGAGGGAGACCGGGGAGCTGTTTTTT. Its protein product is CASSPPSLRETGELFF.

This rearrangement joins TRBV6-5 to TRBJ2-3, with D hard to call. Germline CDR1 reads MNHEY; CDR2 reads SVGAGI. The CDR3 covers 12 residues. Trimming stripped 6 bases from V and 5 bases from J, with 9 bases between. The chain's CDR3 is CASSGPGDTQYF. The DNA for the CDR3 is TGTGCCAGCAGCGGACCGGGAGATACGCAGTATTTT.

The chain links TRBV15 to TRBJ2-1; possible D gene TRBD1, 6 bases. CDR3 length equals 15 residues. V lost 6 bases and J 10 bases, leaving 22 bases between the germline ends. In germline, CDR1 is LNHNV, CDR2 YYDKDF (reference sequence). The CDR3 DNA reads as TGTGCCACCAGTCAGAGATCGCAGGGGTCCGGAGAGCAGTTCTTC. It specifies CATSQRSQGSGEQFF.

The rearrangement links TRBV28 to TRBJ1-4; possibly TRBD1 for D (5 bases). Germline V gene data show CDR1 as MDHEN and CDR2 as SYDVKM. This CDR3 is 14 amino acids long. The V and J ends lost 7 bases and 5 bases respectively, with 14 bases between them. CDR3 nucleotides: TGTGCCAGCATCCACGACAGCTACAATGAAAAACTGTTTTTT. It codes for CASIHDSYNEKLFF.

This chain links TRBV11-2 with TRBJ2-5; tentatively, D is TRBD1 (5 bases). V lost 5 bases to trimming and J lost 7 bases, with 8 bases between them. This CDR3 has 11 amino acids. CDR1 is SGHAT and CDR2 is FQNNGV in the germline V gene. The CDR3 DNA reads as TGTGCCAGCAGCCTCACAGGGACCCAGTACTTC. This codes for CASSLTGTQYF.

This chain joins TRBV19 and TRBJ2-2, with no clear D. Trimming left V 3 bases short and J 4 bases short, with 15 bases between. Per germline, CDR1 LNHDA and CDR2 SQIVND (reference sequence). The CDR3 runs to 16 residues. The CDR3 DNA sequence: TGTGCCAGTAGTATTCGGTCAGGACGGAGCACCGGGGAGCTGTTTTTT. It encodes CASSIRSGRSTGELFF.

This sequence joins TRBV2 and TRBJ2-7; D ambiguous. The CDR3 is 13 residues long. V lost 0 bases, J lost 6 bases, and 9 bases lay in between. The germline gives CDR1 SNHLY, CDR2 FYNNEI. The CDR3 DNA follows: TGTGCCAGCAGTGAAGCGCAAGGCGTCGAGCAGTACTTC. Encoded protein: CASSEAQGVEQYF.